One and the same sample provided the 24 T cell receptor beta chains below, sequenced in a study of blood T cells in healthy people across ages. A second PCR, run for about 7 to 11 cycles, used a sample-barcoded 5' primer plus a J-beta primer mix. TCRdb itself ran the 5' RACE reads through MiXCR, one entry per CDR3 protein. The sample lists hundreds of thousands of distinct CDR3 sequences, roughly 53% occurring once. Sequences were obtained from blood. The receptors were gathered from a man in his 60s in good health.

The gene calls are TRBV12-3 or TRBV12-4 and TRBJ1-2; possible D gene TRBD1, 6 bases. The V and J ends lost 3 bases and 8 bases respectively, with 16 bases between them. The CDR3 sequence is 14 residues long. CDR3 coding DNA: TGTGCCAGCAGTTTGGGGTTCGGGGGGGGCGGCTACACCTTC. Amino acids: CASSLGFGGGGYTF.

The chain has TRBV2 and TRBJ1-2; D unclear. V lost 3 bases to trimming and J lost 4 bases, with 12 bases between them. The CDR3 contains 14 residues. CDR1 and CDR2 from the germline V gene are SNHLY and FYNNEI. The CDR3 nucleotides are TGTGCCAGCAGTGAGGTCTCAGCTAGCTATGGCTACACCTTC. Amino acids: CASSEVSASYGYTF.

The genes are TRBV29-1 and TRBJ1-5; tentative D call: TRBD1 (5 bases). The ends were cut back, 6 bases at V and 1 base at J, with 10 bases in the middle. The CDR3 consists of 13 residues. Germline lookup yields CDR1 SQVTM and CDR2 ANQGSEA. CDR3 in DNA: TGCAGCGTGGGGCCGGGGAGCAATCAGCCCCAGCATTTT. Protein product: CSVGPGSNQPQHF.

The CDR3 region is CASSESDGDNEQFF. The CDR3 bases are TGTGCCAGCAGTGAATCCGACGGGGACAATGAGCAGTTCTTC. The chain links TRBV6-4 to TRBJ2-1; a weak D match, TRBD2 (5 bases). Germline CDR1 is MRHNA and CDR2 is SNTAGT. The CDR3 totals 14 residues. V lost 3 bases and J lost 5, with 11 bases in between.

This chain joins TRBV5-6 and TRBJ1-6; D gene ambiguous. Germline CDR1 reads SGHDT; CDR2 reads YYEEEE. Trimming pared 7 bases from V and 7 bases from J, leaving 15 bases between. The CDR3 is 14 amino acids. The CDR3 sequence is CASVGDGQNSPLHF. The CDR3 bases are TGTGCCAGCGTCGGAGATGGGCAAAATTCACCCCTCCACTTT.

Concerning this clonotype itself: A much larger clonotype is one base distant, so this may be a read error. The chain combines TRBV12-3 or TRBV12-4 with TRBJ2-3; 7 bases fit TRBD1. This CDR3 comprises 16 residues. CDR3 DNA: TGTGCCAGCAGTTTCCCGGCAGGGGGTAGCACAGATACGGAGTATTTT. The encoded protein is CASSFPAGGSTDTEYF.

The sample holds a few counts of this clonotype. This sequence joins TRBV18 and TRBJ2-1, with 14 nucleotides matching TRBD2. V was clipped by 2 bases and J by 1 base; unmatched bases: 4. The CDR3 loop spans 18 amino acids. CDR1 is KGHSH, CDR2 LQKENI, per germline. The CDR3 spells CASSPRTSGGMSYNEQFF. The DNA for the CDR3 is TGTGCCAGCTCACCAAGGACTAGCGGGGGGATGTCCTACAATGAGCAGTTCTTC.

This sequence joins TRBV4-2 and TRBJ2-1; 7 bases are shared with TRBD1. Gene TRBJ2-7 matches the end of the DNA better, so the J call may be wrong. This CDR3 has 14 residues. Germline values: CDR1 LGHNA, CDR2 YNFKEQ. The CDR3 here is CASSPPGTDYEQYF. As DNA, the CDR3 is TGTGCCAGCAGCCCACCCGGGACAGACTACGAGCAGTACTTC.

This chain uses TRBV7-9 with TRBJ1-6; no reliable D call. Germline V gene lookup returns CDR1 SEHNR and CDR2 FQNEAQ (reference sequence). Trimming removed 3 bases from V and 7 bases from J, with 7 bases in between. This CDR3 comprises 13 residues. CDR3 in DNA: TGTGCCAGCAGCTTCGGATCGAATTCACCCCTCCACTTT. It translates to CASSFGSNSPLHF. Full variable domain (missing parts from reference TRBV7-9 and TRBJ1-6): DTGVSQNPRHKITKRGQNVTFRCDPISEHNRLYWYRQTLGQGPEFLTYFQNEAQLEKSRLLSDRFSAERPKGSFSTLEIQRTEQGDSAMYLCASSFGSNSPLHFGNGTRLTVT.

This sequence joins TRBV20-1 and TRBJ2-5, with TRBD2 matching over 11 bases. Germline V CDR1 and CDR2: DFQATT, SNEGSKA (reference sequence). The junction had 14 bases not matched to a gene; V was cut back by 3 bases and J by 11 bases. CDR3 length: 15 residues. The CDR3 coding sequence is TGCAGTGCTAGTGAACTAGCGGGGGACCCTAAGGAGCAGTACTTC. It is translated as CSASELAGDPKEQYF.

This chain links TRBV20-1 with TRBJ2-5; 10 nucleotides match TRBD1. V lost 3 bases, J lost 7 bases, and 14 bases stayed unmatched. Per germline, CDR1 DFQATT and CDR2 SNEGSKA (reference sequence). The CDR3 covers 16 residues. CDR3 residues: CSASALSGTGAGTQYF. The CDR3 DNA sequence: TGCAGTGCTAGTGCCTTATCTGGGACAGGGGCGGGGACCCAGTACTTC.

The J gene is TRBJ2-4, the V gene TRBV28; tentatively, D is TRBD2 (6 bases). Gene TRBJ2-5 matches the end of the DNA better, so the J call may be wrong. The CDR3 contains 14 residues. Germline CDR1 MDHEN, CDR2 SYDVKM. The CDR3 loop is CASSLWGRQETQYF. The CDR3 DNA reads TGTGCCAGCAGTTTATGGGGGAGGCAAGAGACCCAGTACTTC.

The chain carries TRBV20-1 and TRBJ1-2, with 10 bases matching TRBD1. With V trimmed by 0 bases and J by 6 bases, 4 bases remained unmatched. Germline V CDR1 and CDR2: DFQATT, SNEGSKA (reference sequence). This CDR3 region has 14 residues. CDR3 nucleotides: TGCAGTGCTAGAGACCTGACAGGGGGCGATGGCTACACCTTC. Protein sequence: CSARDLTGGDGYTF.

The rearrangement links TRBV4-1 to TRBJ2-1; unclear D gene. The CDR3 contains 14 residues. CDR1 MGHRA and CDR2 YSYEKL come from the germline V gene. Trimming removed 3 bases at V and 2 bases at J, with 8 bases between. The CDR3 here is CASSQGNTYNEQFF. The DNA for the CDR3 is TGCGCCAGCAGCCAGGGGAATACCTACAATGAGCAGTTCTTC.

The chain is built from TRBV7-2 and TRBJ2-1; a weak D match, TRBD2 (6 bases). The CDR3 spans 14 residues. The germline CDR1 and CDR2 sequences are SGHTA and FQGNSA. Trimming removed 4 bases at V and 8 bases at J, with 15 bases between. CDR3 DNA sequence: TGTGCCAGCAGCTCCGGGACTCCCTGGGATGAGCAGTTCTTC. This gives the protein CASSSGTPWDEQFF.

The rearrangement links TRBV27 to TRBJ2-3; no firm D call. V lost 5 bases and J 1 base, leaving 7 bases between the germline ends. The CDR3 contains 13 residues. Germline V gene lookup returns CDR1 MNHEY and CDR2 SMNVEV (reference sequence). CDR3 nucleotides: TGTGCCAGCAGTCTGACTCGCACAGATACGCAGTATTTT. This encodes CASSLTRTDTQYF.

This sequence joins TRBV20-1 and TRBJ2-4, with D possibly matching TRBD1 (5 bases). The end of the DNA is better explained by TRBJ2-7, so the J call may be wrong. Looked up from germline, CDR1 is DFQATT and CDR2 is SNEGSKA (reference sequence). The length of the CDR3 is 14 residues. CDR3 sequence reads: CSARDRRWGPEQYF. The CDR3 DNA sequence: TGCAGTGCTAGAGATCGTCGGTGGGGCCCCGAGCAGTACTTC.

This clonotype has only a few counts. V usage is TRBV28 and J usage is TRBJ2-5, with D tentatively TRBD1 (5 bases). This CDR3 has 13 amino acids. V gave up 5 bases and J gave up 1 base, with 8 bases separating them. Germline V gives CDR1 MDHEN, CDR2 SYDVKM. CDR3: CASSPTVQETQYF. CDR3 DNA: TGTGCCAGCAGTCCGACAGTCCAAGAGACCCAGTACTTC.

The CDR3 DNA sequence: TGCGCCAGCAGCTTGAAGGGGCGGGATGAGCAGTTCTTC. Translation gives CASSLKGRDEQFF. The V gene is TRBV5-1, the J gene TRBJ2-1; D assignment may be TRBD1 or TRBD2 (5 bases each). V was clipped by 1 base and J by 8 bases, with 10 bases between them. Germline CDR1 is SGHRS and CDR2 is YFSETQ. The CDR3 runs 13 residues.

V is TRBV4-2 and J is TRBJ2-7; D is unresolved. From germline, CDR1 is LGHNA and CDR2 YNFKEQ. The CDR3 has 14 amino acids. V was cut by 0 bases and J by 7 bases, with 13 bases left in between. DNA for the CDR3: TGTGCCAGCAGCCAAGATCGTTTGAGCCGGGAGCAGTACTTC. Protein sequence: CASSQDRLSREQYF.

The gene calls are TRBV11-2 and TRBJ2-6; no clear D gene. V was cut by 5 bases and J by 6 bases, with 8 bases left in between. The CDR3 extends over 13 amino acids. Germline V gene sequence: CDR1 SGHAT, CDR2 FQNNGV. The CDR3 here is CASSQAMANVLTF. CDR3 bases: TGTGCCAGCAGCCAAGCCATGGCCAACGTCCTGACTTTC.

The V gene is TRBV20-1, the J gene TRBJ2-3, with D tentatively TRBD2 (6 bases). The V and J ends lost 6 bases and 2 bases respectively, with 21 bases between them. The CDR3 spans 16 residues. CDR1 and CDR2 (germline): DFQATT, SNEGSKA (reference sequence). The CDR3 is CSARAGFQQNTDTQYF. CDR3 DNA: TGCAGTGCCCGCGCGGGGTTCCAGCAGAACACAGATACGCAGTATTTT.

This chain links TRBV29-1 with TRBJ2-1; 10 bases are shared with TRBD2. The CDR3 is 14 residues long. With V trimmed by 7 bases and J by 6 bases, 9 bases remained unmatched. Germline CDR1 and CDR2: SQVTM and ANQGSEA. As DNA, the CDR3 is TGCAGCGCGTCCGGGACTAGCGTACGCAATGAGCAGTTCTTC. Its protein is CSASGTSVRNEQFF.

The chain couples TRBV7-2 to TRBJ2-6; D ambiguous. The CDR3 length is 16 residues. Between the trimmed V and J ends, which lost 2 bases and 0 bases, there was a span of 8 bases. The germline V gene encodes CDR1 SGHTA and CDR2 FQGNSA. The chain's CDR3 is CASSLNSPSGANVLTF. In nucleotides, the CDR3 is TGTGCCAGCAGCTTAAACAGCCCCTCTGGGGCCAACGTCCTGACTTTC.